This T cell receptor beta chain derives from a study of control samples from healthy donors and cancer patients. This CDR3 has 15 amino acids. The V gene lost 3 bases and the J gene lost 0 bases, with 8 bases spanning the gap. Germline V lookup: CDR1 SGHAT, CDR2 FQNNGV. Using immunoSEQ multiplex PCR, the repertoire was profiled, and TCRdb retains in-frame clones only, with some absent. Among about 51,000 clones listed, 88% were seen once. The chain carries TRBV11-2 and TRBJ2-2, with D uncertain. The sequence was obtained from a man in his fifties with head and neck cancer. Sequenced input: PBMCs. The DNA of the CDR3 is TGTGCCAGCAGCTTGGGCCAAGCGAACACCGGGGAGCTGTTTTTT. Protein: CASSLGQANTGELFF.